A selection of T cell receptor beta chains follows, all from one sample in a study of blood T cell repertoires in COVID-19. Produced via immunoSEQ multiplex PCR; TCRdb's table is partial and in-frame only. The profile shows 120,000 or so clones, around 81% of them singletons. What was sequenced was peripheral blood. These receptors were obtained from a woman aged 45-59 years with acute or convalescent COVID-19. Both conserved end residues are part of each CDR3. Fields, in order: V gene, J gene, D gene, clone size, CDR3 protein, CDR3 DNA. The D gene is left open where the match is weak. Clone size is stated in some rows and not others, as once, few, many or a class when expanded.

TRBV3-1/TRBV3-2,TRBJ2-1,TRBD2,.,CASSLLAGVMNEQFF,TGTGCCAGCAGCTTACTAGCGGGAGTAATGAATGAGCAGTTCTTC
TRBV6-5,TRBJ2-7,TRBD2,.,CASSRLAGRSYEQYF,TGTGCCAGCTCCAGACTAGCGGGACGCTCCTACGAGCAGTACTTC
TRBV19,TRBJ1-2,.,.,CASTVGRLTGYGYTF,TGTGCCAGTACCGTCGGGAGGCTCACTGGGTATGGCTACACCTTC
TRBV7-2,TRBJ1-5,TRBD1,.,CASSRQGTGPQHF,TGTGCCAGCAGCCGTCAGGGGACAGGGCCCCAGCATTTT
TRBV6-4,TRBJ1-2,TRBD1,.,CARYRGHGYTF,TGTGCCAGGTACAGGGGGCATGGCTACACCTTC
TRBV6-5,TRBJ1-2,.,.,CASKGYPHYGYTF,TGTGCCAGCAAGGGGTATCCCCACTATGGCTACACCTTC
TRBV9,TRBJ1-4,TRBD1,.,CASSRNPGQGFTGATNEKLFF,TGTGCCAGCAGCCGAAACCCGGGACAGGGGTTTACGGGTGCAACTAATGAAAAACTGTTTTTT
TRBV29-1,TRBJ2-3,TRBD2,.,CSVTGTSGDTQYF,TGCAGCGTAACCGGGACTAGCGGAGATACGCAGTATTTT
TRBV4-2,TRBJ1-2,TRBD1,few,CASSPTRDRVGNGYTF,TGTGCCAGCAGCCCAACCCGGGACAGGGTGGGAAATGGCTACACCTTC
TRBV18,TRBJ2-1,TRBD1,once,CASSRMAGGKDEQFF,TGTGCCAGCTCACGTATGGCAGGGGGCAAGGATGAGCAGTTCTTC
TRBV3-1/TRBV3-2,TRBJ1-6,.,few,CASSQGGGAQSPLHF,TGTGCCAGCAGCCAAGGGGGGGGAGCACAATCACCCCTCCACTTT
TRBV5-8,TRBJ1-5,TRBD1,once,CASSQGTGKNQPQHF,TGTGCCAGCAGCCAGGGGACAGGGAAAAATCAGCCCCAGCATTTT
TRBV14,TRBJ2-2,TRBD1,.,CASSQPGQGNTGELFF,TGTGCCAGCAGCCAACCGGGACAGGGGAACACCGGGGAGCTGTTTTTT
TRBV5-1,TRBJ2-7,TRBD2,.,CASSPGLADSYEQYF,TGCGCCAGCAGTCCGGGACTAGCGGACTCCTACGAGCAGTACTTC
TRBV15,TRBJ1-5,.,.,CATATDSNQPQHF,TGTGCCACCGCAACAGATAGCAATCAGCCCCAGCATTTT
TRBV28,TRBJ2-7,TRBD1,many,CASSRQGKLYEQYF,TGTGCCAGCAGTCGACAGGGGAAGTTGTACGAGCAGTACTTC
TRBV29-1,TRBJ2-5,TRBD1,.,CSVERDSETQYF,TGCAGCGTTGAACGGGACAGTGAGACCCAGTACTTC
TRBV6-2/TRBV6-3,TRBJ2-1,TRBD2,few,CASSYGTSGGNEQFF,TGTGCCAGCAGTTACGGGACTAGCGGGGGCAATGAGCAGTTCTTC
TRBV5-5,TRBJ1-5,.,.,CASSLVGDQPQHF,TGTGCCAGCAGCTTGGTAGGAGATCAGCCCCAGCATTTT
TRBV4-2,TRBJ2-3,TRBD1,.,CASSHLSGTGGTDTQYF,TGTGCCAGCAGCCATCTTTCCGGGACAGGGGGCACAGATACGCAGTATTTT
TRBV10-3,TRBJ1-2,.,.,CAISALQGRDGYTF,TGTGCCATCAGTGCATTGCAGGGGAGGGATGGCTACACCTTC
TRBV10-3,TRBJ2-7,TRBD2,.,CAISESPSGVRVTYEQYF,TGTGCCATCAGTGAGTCCCCTAGCGGGGTCCGAGTTACCTACGAGCAGTACTTC
TRBV28,TRBJ2-1,.,.,CASSLQSGRGRRYNEQFF,TGTGCCAGCAGTTTACAGTCGGGAAGGGGGAGAAGATACAATGAGCAGTTCTTC
TRBV6-5,TRBJ1-4,.,.,CASSYRQLMKLFF,TGTGCCAGCAGTTACCGACAGCTGATGAAACTGTTTTTT
TRBV6-5,TRBJ1-2,.,.,CASESLGGDYGYTF,TGTGCCAGCGAGTCCTTGGGGGGAGACTATGGCTACACCTTC
TRBV5-1,TRBJ1-2,.,few,CASSLGQPVNYGYTF,TGCGCCAGCAGCTTGGGACAGCCGGTCAACTATGGCTACACCTTC
TRBV5-6,TRBJ1-3,TRBD1,.,CASSLRGPGNTIYF,TGTGCCAGCAGCCTCAGGGGGCCCGGAAACACCATATATTTT
TRBV3-1/TRBV3-2,TRBJ1-6,TRBD1,.,CASSQPRTGGNSPLHF,TGTGCCAGCAGCCAACCCCGGACAGGGGGTAATTCACCCCTCCACTTT
TRBV3-1/TRBV3-2,TRBJ2-1,TRBD2,.,CASRGLAINEQFF,TGTGCCAGCAGGGGACTAGCTATCAATGAGCAGTTCTTC
TRBV5-8,TRBJ1-5,.,.,CASSAPLARGGMQPQHF,TGTGCCAGCAGCGCACCCTTAGCGAGGGGAGGGATGCAGCCCCAGCATTTT
TRBV5-1,TRBJ2-3,.,.,CASSPTFDTQYF,TGCGCCAGCAGCCCGACATTCGATACGCAGTATTTT
TRBV5-6,TRBJ2-7,.,.,CASSWNRYYEQYF,TGTGCCAGCAGCTGGAACAGGTACTACGAGCAGTACTTC
TRBV14,TRBJ1-5,.,.,CASSRGPPLYSNQPQHF,TGTGCCAGCAGTCGGGGTCCGCCCTTATATAGCAATCAGCCCCAGCATTTT
TRBV5-1,TRBJ1-5,.,.,CASSLTDGGPQHF,TGCGCCAGCAGCTTGACGGACGGGGGTCCCCAGCATTTT
TRBV7-8,TRBJ1-1,TRBD1,.,CASSLGTGEAFF,TGTGCCAGCAGCTTAGGGACAGGCGAAGCTTTCTTT
TRBV6-5,TRBJ1-5,.,.,CASSYRSNSPQHF,TGTGCCAGCAGTTACAGAAGTAATAGCCCCCAGCATTTT
TRBV5-1,TRBJ2-5,.,.,CASSFSADFQETQYF,TGCGCCAGCAGCTTTTCGGCAGACTTTCAAGAGACCCAGTACTTC
TRBV7-3,TRBJ1-6,TRBD1,.,CASSSGTGQSPLHF,TGTGCCAGCAGCTCGGGGACAGGGCAATCACCCCTCCACTTT
TRBV6-5,TRBJ2-2,.,.,CASSHRGELFF,TGTGCCAGCAGTCACCGGGGGGAGCTGTTTTTT
TRBV10-1,TRBJ2-7,.,many,CASSETSAGGGLYF,TGCGCCAGCAGTGAGACGTCCGCAGGCGGAGGGCTGTACTTC
TRBV28,TRBJ1-2,.,once,CASSPSRANYGYTF,TGTGCCAGCAGTCCGAGCAGGGCTAACTATGGCTACACCTTC
TRBV3-1/TRBV3-2,TRBJ2-4,TRBD1,.,CASSRMTGSGNIQYF,TGTGCCAGCAGCCGAATGACAGGGAGTGGGAACATTCAGTACTTC
TRBV15,TRBJ1-6,TRBD1,.,CATRGQENSPLHF,TGTGCCACGAGGGGACAGGAAAATTCACCCCTCCACTTT
TRBV3-1/TRBV3-2,TRBJ2-5,TRBD1,.,CASSRRTGTGRQETQYF,TGTGCCAGCAGCCGTCGAACCGGGACAGGACGCCAAGAGACCCAGTACTTC
TRBV6-5,TRBJ2-6,.,few,CASSYPEAGANVLTF,TGTGCCAGCAGTTACCCGGAGGCTGGGGCCAACGTCCTGACTTTC
TRBV19,TRBJ2-2,TRBD2,few,CASTARESTGELFF,TGTGCCAGTACAGCGCGGGAGAGCACCGGGGAGCTGTTTTTT
TRBV5-5,TRBJ2-3,.,.,CASSLDSGTDTQYF,TGTGCCAGCAGCTTAGATAGCGGCACAGATACGCAGTATTTT
TRBV11-2,TRBJ1-2,.,.,CASSLPNRESHGYTF,TGTGCCAGCAGCTTGCCGAACAGGGAAAGTCATGGCTACACCTTC
TRBV6-5,TRBJ1-4,.,.,CASKTALGGGEKLFF,TGTGCCAGCAAAACTGCCCTGGGGGGGGGTGAAAAACTGTTTTTT
TRBV3-1/TRBV3-2,TRBJ2-2,TRBD2,.,CASSPGRGFSGELFF,TGTGCCAGCAGCCCAGGGAGGGGATTTAGCGGGGAGCTGTTTTTT